The 9 T cell receptor beta chains listed next were all sequenced from one sample in a study of cytomegalovirus exposure and HLA in healthy donors. TCRdb's copy holds only in-frame clones and misses some; the assay was immunoSEQ multiplex PCR. The table includes approximately 280,000 clones, around 89% detected once. The sequenced sample was PBMCs. The receptor source for this set is a young woman in good health and CMV-seronegative.

The chain joins TRBV5-4 to TRBJ2-7; TRBD2 agrees at 13 bases. J was trimmed by 5 bases and V by 4 bases; bases with no gene match: 3. This CDR3 has 14 amino acids. Looked up from germline, CDR1 is SGHNT and CDR2 is YYREEE (reference sequence). The CDR3 nucleotides are TGTGCCAGCAGCCCGGGGACTAGCGGGAACGAGCAGTACTTC. Amino acids: CASSPGTSGNEQYF.

The rearrangement links TRBV19 to TRBJ1-5, with 9 bases fitting TRBD1. Per the germline V gene, CDR1 is LNHDA and CDR2 is SQIVND (reference sequence). Trimming cost V 9 bases and J 1 base; bases outside gene matches: 10. CDR3 size: 16 residues. The CDR3 DNA reads as TGTGCCAGCCGGACAGGGGCGATGTCGAGCAATCAGCCCCAGCATTTT. It codes for CASRTGAMSSNQPQHF.

The V and J genes are TRBV28 and TRBJ1-1; D possibly corresponds to TRBD1 (5 bases). This CDR3 region has 13 residues. The germline CDR1 and CDR2 sequences are MDHEN and SYDVKM. V lost 3 bases and J lost 8, with 13 bases in between. CDR3 in DNA: TGTGCCAGCAGTTTTGCGAACAGGAGAGAAGCTTTCTTT. This sequence encodes CASSFANRREAFF.

This clone showed up just once. The V call is TRBV2, the J call TRBJ1-1; D is ambiguous. The V gene lost 2 bases and the J gene lost 6 bases, with 4 bases spanning the gap. Germline V gives CDR1 SNHLY, CDR2 FYNNEI. This CDR3 spans 11 amino acids. Written as DNA, the CDR3 is TGTGCCAGCAGTGAATTCTCTGAAGCTTTCTTT. This sequence encodes CASSEFSEAFF.

J is TRBJ2-3 and V is TRBV2, with D unresolved. Germline values: CDR1 SNHLY, CDR2 FYNNEI. The CDR3 extends over 14 amino acids. Trimming took off 3 bases at V and 0 bases at J, with 7 bases between the two ends. The CDR3 DNA follows: TGTGCCAGCAGTGATGGTCGGAGCACAGATACGCAGTATTTT. It is translated as CASSDGRSTDTQYF.

J is TRBJ1-5 and V is TRBV30; D gene unclear. This CDR3 region has 13 residues. Trimming pared 2 bases from V and 14 bases from J, leaving 19 bases between. In germline, CDR1 is GTSNPN, CDR2 SVGIG (reference sequence). Written as DNA, the CDR3 is TGTGCCTGGAGTCCCCAATCCGAGGGCGGAAAGCATTTT. Translation gives CAWSPQSEGGKHF.

The rearrangement links TRBV5-1 to TRBJ2-2; 9 bases are a match to TRBD2. After removal of 2 bases from V and 0 bases from J, the junction contained 2 bases not matched to a gene. Germline V gives CDR1 SGHRS, CDR2 YFSETQ. This CDR3 comprises 16 residues. The CDR3 coding sequence is TGCGCCAGCAGCTTCATAGCGGGAGCGAACACCGGGGAGCTGTTTTTT. Its protein is CASSFIAGANTGELFF.

The rearrangement links TRBV30 to TRBJ1-1; D gene uncertain. This CDR3 is 11 amino acids long. The germline V gene encodes CDR1 GTSNPN and CDR2 SVGIG (reference sequence). V was shortened by 5 bases and J by 8 bases, with 12 bases between the two germline ends. The CDR3: CAWLSSGEAFF. In DNA form, the CDR3 reads TGTGCCTGGTTGAGTTCGGGGGAAGCTTTCTTT.

The chain uses TRBV11-2 and TRBJ2-2; 8 nucleotides agree with TRBD1. The germline V gene has CDR1 SGHAT and CDR2 FQNNGV. J was trimmed by 8 bases and V by 0 bases; bases with no gene match: 5. The CDR3 contains 15 residues. CDR3 sequence reads: CASSLDRQGIGELFF. In DNA, the CDR3 is TGTGCCAGCAGCTTAGACAGACAGGGGATAGGGGAGCTGTTTTTT.